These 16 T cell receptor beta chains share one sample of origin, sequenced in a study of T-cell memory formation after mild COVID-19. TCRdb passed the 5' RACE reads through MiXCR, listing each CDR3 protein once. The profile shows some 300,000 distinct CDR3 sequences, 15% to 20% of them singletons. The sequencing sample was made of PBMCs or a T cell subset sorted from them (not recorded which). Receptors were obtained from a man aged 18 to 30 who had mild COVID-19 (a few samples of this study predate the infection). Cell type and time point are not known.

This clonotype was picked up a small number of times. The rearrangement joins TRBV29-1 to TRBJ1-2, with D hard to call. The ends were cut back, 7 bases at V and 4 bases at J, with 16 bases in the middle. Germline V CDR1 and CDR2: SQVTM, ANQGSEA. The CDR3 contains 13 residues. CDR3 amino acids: CSEKDHRSYGYTF. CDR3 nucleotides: TGCAGCGAAAAGGACCATCGTAGCTATGGCTACACCTTC.

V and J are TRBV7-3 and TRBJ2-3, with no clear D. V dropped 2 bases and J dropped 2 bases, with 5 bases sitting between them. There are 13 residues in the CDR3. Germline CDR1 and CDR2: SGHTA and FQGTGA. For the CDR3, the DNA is TGTGCCAGCAGCTTACTCTACACAGATACGCAGTATTTT. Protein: CASSLLYTDTQYF.

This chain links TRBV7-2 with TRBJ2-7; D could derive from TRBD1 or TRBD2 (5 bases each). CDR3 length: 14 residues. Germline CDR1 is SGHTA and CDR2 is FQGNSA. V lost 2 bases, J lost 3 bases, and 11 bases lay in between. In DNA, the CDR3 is TGTGCCAGCAGCTTATGTTGGGGGATCTACGAGCAGTACGTC. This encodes CASSLCWGIYEQYV.

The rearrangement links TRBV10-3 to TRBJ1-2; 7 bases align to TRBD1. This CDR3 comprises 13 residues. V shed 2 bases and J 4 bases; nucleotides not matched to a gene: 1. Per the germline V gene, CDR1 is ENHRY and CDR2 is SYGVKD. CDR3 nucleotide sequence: TGTGCCATCAGTGAGGGACAGGCCTATGGCTACACCTTC. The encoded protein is CAISEGQAYGYTF.

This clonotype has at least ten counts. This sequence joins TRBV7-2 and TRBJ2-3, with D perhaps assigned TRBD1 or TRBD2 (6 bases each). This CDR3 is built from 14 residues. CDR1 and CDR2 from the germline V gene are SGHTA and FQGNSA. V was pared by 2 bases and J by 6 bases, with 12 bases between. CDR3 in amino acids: CASSLTFGGDTQYF. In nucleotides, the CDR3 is TGTGCCAGCAGCTTAACGTTCGGGGGCGATACGCAGTATTTT.

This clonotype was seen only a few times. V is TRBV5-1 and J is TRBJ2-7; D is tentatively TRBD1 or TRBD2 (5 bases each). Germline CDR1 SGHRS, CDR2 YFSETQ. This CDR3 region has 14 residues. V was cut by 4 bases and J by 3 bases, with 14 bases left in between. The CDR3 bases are TGCGCCAGCAGCCCCTCGGGACCCTTCTACGAGCAGTACTTC. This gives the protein CASSPSGPFYEQYF.

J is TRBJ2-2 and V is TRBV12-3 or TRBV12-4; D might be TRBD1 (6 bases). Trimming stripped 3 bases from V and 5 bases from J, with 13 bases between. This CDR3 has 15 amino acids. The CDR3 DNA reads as TGTGCCAGCAGTTTCGGCAGGCAGGGGACCGGGGAGCTGTTTTTT. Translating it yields CASSFGRQGTGELFF.

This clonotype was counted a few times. The CDR3 sequence is CASSSARTANTEAFF. CDR3 DNA: TGTGCCAGCAGTTCCGCCAGGACGGCGAACACTGAAGCTTTCTTT. The V gene is TRBV7-9, the J gene TRBJ1-1; D gene ambiguous. Germline CDR1 reads SEHNR; CDR2 reads FQNEAQ (reference sequence). The ends were cut back, 6 bases at V and 1 base at J, with 15 bases in the middle. The CDR3 spans 15 residues.

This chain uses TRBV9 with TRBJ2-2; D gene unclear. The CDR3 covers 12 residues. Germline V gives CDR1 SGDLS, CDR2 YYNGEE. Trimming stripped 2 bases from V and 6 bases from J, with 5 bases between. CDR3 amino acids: CASSVPSGELFF. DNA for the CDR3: TGTGCCAGCAGCGTCCCTTCCGGGGAGCTGTTTTTT.

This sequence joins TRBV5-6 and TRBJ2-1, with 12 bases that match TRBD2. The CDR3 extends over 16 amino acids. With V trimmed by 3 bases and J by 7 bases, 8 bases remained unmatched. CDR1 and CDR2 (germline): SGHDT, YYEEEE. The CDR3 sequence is CASSSFLAGGPNEQFF. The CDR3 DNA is TGTGCCAGCAGCTCTTTCCTAGCGGGGGGGCCAAATGAGCAGTTCTTC. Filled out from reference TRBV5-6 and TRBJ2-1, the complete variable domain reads DAGVTQSPTHLIKTRGQQVTLRCSPKSGHDTVSWYQQALGQGPQFIFQYYEEEERQRGNFPDRFSGHQFPNYSSELNVNALLLGDSALYLCASSSFLAGGPNEQFFGPGTRLTVL.

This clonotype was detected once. Here the CDR3 DNA reads TGTGCCACAATCGATAAGAACACCGGGGAGCTGTTTTTT. This translates into CATIDKNTGELFF. The genes are TRBV24-1 and TRBJ2-2; D remains unclear. Germline CDR1 reads KGHDR; CDR2 reads SFDVKD. Trimming pared 10 bases from V and 1 base from J, leaving 9 bases between. The length of the CDR3 is 13 residues.

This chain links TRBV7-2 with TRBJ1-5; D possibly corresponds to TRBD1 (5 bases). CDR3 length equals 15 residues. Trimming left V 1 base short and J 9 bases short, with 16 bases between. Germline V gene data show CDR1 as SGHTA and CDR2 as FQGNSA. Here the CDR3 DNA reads TGTGCCAGCAGCTTAGGGGACCTTGGCGGTCGGCCCCAGCATTTT. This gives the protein CASSLGDLGGRPQHF. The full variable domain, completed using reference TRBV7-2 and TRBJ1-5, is GAGVSQSPSNKVTEKGKDVELRCDPISGHTALYWYRQSLGQGLEFLIYFQGNSAPDKSGLPSDRFSAERTGGSVSTLTIQRTQQEDSAVYLCASSLGDLGGRPQHFGDGTRLSIL.

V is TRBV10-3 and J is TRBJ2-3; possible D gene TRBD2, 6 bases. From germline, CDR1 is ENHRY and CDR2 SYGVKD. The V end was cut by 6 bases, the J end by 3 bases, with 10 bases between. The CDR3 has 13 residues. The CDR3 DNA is TGTGCCATCAGCCGACTAGTGACAGATACGCAGTATTTT. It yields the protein CAISRLVTDTQYF.

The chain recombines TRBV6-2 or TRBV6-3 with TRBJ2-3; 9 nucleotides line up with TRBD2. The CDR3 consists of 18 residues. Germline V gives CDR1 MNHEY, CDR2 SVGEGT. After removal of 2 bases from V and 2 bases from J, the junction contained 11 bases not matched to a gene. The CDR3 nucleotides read TGTGCCAGCAGTTACGGGTTGGCTAGCGGGGAGGTCACAGATACGCAGTATTTT. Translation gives CASSYGLASGEVTDTQYF.

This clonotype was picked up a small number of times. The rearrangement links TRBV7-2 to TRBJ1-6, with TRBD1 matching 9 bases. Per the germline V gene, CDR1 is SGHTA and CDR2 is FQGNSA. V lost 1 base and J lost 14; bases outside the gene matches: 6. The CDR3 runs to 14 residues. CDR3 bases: TGTGCCAGCAGCTTAGGTGGGACAGGGAAGACCCTCCACTTT. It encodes CASSLGGTGKTLHF.

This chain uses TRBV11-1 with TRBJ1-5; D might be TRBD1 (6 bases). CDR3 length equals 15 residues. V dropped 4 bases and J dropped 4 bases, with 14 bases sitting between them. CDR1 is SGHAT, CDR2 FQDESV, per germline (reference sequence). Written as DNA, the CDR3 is TGTGCCAGCAGCTCGGGCAGGGGAGCAAATCAGCCCCAGCATTTT. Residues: CASSSGRGANQPQHF.